One and the same sample provided the 30 T cell receptor beta chains below, sequenced in a study of blood T cell repertoires in COVID-19. The method was immunoSEQ multiplex PCR; TCRdb's version includes in-frame clones alone and lacks a portion of them. In the table there are around 700,000 clones, about 90% of which are singletons. The sequencing sample was made of peripheral blood. These receptor sequences come from a young woman with acute or convalescent COVID-19.

This clone was recorded only once. The chain carries TRBV5-5 and TRBJ2-1; D is perhaps TRBD2 (5 bases). CDR1 is SGHKS and CDR2 is YYEKEE in the germline V gene (reference sequence). This CDR3 spans 13 amino acids. Trimming took 1 base from V and 8 from J, leaving 10 bases between them. CDR3 protein: CASSLYVGDEQFF. CDR3 in DNA: TGTGCCAGCAGCTTGTACGTGGGAGATGAGCAGTTCTTC.

The chain couples TRBV13 to TRBJ2-2; possible D gene TRBD2, 6 bases. CDR1 is PRHDT and CDR2 is FYEKMQ in the germline V gene (reference sequence). Trimming shortened V by 7 bases and J by 6 bases, and 15 bases separated the two germline ends. The CDR3 runs 14 residues. CDR3 region: CASINLWGAGELFF. CDR3 sequence (DNA): TGTGCCAGCATCAACCTTTGGGGGGCCGGGGAGCTGTTTTTT.

This clone showed up just once. The rearrangement links TRBV5-6 to TRBJ1-1; no firm D call. Looked up from germline, CDR1 is SGHDT and CDR2 is YYEEEE. Trimming removed 1 base from V and 1 base from J, with 8 bases in between. The CDR3 has 14 residues. CDR3 sequence: CASSLLGENTEAFF. The CDR3 DNA follows: TGTGCCAGCAGCTTGCTCGGGGAGAACACTGAAGCTTTCTTT.

The chain couples TRBV5-1 to TRBJ1-2; TRBD1 aligns across 9 bases. Trimming at V came to 0 bases and at J to 13 bases, leaving 4 bases not matched to a gene. The germline gives CDR1 SGHRS, CDR2 YFSETQ. This CDR3 region has 12 residues. CDR3 residues: CASSLDRGRVTF. Here the CDR3 DNA reads TGCGCCAGCAGCTTGGACAGGGGGCGCGTCACCTTC.

This clone was observed once. The genes are TRBV6-5 and TRBJ2-7; D uncertain. The CDR3 has 13 residues. Trimming left V 6 bases short and J 3 bases short, with 12 bases between. Germline lookup yields CDR1 MNHEY and CDR2 SVGAGI. In DNA form, the CDR3 reads TGTGCCAGCAGCAGAACAGCATACTACGAGCAGTACTTC. This sequence encodes CASSRTAYYEQYF.

The V gene is TRBV19, the J gene TRBJ1-4; D is unresolved. Trimming took 2 bases from V and 6 from J, leaving 13 bases between them. This CDR3 spans 15 amino acids. The germline V gene has CDR1 LNHDA and CDR2 SQIVND (reference sequence). The CDR3 bases are TGTGCCAGTAGTATAATAGTGGGCCCGGATGAAAAACTGTTTTTT. This gives the protein CASSIIVGPDEKLFF.

This chain connects TRBV7-8 to TRBJ2-6, with D perhaps TRBD1 (5 bases). Germline CDR1 SGHVS, CDR2 FQNEAQ. CDR3 length: 15 residues. The germline V and J ends were trimmed by 2 bases and 2 bases, with 7 bases remaining between them. CDR3 sequence reads: CASSLSTAGANVLTF. The CDR3 nucleotides read TGTGCCAGCAGCTTATCGACAGCTGGGGCCAACGTCCTGACTTTC. The complete variable domain, with remaining parts taken from reference TRBV7-8 and TRBJ2-6, reads GAGVSQSPRYKVAKRGQDVALRCDPISGHVSLFWYQQALGQGPEFLTYFQNEAQLDKSGLPSDRFFAERPEGSVSTLKIQRTQQEDSAVYLCASSLSTAGANVLTFGAGSRLTVL.

The gene calls are TRBV19 and TRBJ1-3, with unresolved D. V lost 5 bases, J lost 0 bases, and 11 bases lay in between. Germline V CDR1 and CDR2: LNHDA, SQIVND (reference sequence). This CDR3 is 15 amino acids long. In DNA, the CDR3 is TGTGCCAGTAGTGTAGGCGATAGCTCTGGAAACACCATATATTTT. Its translation is CASSVGDSSGNTIYF. The variable domain in full, with the rest retrieved from reference TRBV19 and TRBJ1-3, is DGGITQSPKYLFRKEGQNVTLSCEQNLNHDAMYWYRQDPGQGLRLIYYSQIVNDFQKGDIAEGYSVSREKKESFPLTVTSAQKNPTAFYLCASSVGDSSGNTIYFGEGSWLTVV.

The chain recombines TRBV7-9 with TRBJ1-2; D is unresolved. The CDR3 spans 13 residues. Trimming cost V 7 bases and J 1 base, with 10 bases left between them. Germline CDR1 SEHNR, CDR2 FQNEAQ (reference sequence). CDR3 loop: CASIGRNNYGYTF. The CDR3 DNA is TGTGCCAGCATTGGCAGAAATAACTATGGCTACACCTTC.

V and J are TRBV7-9 and TRBJ2-5; D possibly corresponds to TRBD2 (5 bases). The CDR3 consists of 14 residues. The germline gives CDR1 SEHNR, CDR2 FQNEAQ (reference sequence). Between the trimmed V and J ends, which lost 3 bases and 1 base, there was a span of 9 bases. CDR3 sequence (DNA): TGTGCCAGCAGCTTGGAGGCCTTCCAAGAGACCCAGTACTTC. Translated: CASSLEAFQETQYF.

The CDR3 protein is CASGSGESYNSPLHF. For the CDR3, the DNA is TGCGCCAGCGGCAGTGGGGAGTCCTATAATTCACCCCTCCACTTT. The rearrangement joins TRBV5-1 to TRBJ1-6; D is ambiguous. Deletions cut 7 bases from V and 1 base from J, with 12 bases between. The germline gives CDR1 SGHRS, CDR2 YFSETQ. CDR3 length equals 15 residues. The whole variable domain, remainder taken from reference TRBV5-1 and TRBJ1-6, is KAGVTQTPRYLIKTRGQQVTLSCSPISGHRSVSWYQQTPGQGLQFLFEYFSETQRNKGNFPGRFSGRQFSNSRSEMNVSTLELGDSALYLCASGSGESYNSPLHFGNGTRLTVT.

The chain couples TRBV2 to TRBJ2-3; TRBD2 matches at 8 bases. V was clipped by 11 bases and J by 1 base; unmatched bases: 14. This CDR3 has 16 amino acids. Per the germline V gene, CDR1 is SNHLY and CDR2 is FYNNEI. The CDR3 coding sequence is TGTGCCTACATGGTGGCTAGCGGGTTACGCACAGATACGCAGTATTTT. Residues: CAYMVASGLRTDTQYF.

This chain links TRBV5-1 with TRBJ1-1, with D unresolved. In germline, CDR1 is SGHRS, CDR2 YFSETQ. The CDR3 extends over 16 amino acids. Trimming removed 1 base at V and 2 bases at J, with 15 bases between. CDR3 protein: CASSLNPGAYNTEAFF. CDR3 bases: TGCGCCAGCAGCTTGAATCCGGGAGCATATAACACTGAAGCTTTCTTT.

The genes are TRBV5-4 and TRBJ1-2; maybe TRBD1 (6 bases). The CDR3 is 15 residues long. V was clipped by 4 bases and J by 4 bases, with 17 bases between them. Germline loops: CDR1 SGHNT, CDR2 YYREEE (reference sequence). The CDR3 reads CASSHPQGLGYGYTF. CDR3 coding DNA: TGTGCCAGCAGCCACCCGCAGGGGCTGGGCTATGGCTACACCTTC.

The chain employs TRBV7-9 and TRBJ1-2, with TRBD1 matching over 7 bases. The CDR3 contains 15 residues. The V gene's germline CDR1 is SEHNR and CDR2 FQNEAQ (reference sequence). V was clipped by 2 bases and J by 5 bases; unmatched bases: 8. The CDR3 reads CASSLTTTGAYGYTF. DNA of the CDR3: TGTGCCAGCAGCTTAACCACCACAGGGGCATATGGCTACACCTTC. The full variable domain, completed using reference TRBV7-9 and TRBJ1-2, is DTGVSQNPRHKITKRGQNVTFRCDPISEHNRLYWYRQTLGQGPEFLTYFQNEAQLEKSRLLSDRFSAERPKGSFSTLEIQRTEQGDSAMYLCASSLTTTGAYGYTFGSGTRLTVV.

Remarks on this clone: The same CDR3 arises from other DNA sequences in this sample as well. J is TRBJ2-3 and V is TRBV7-2; 10 bases match TRBD2. After removal of 1 base from V and 4 bases from J, the junction contained 2 bases not matched to a gene. There are 15 residues in the CDR3. Germline lookup yields CDR1 SGHTA and CDR2 FQGNSA. This CDR3 reads CASSLVAGGPDTQYF. The CDR3, as DNA: TGTGCCAGCAGCTTAGTAGCGGGGGGCCCAGATACGCAGTATTTT.

This clone was seen a handful of times. The chain employs TRBV5-1 and TRBJ1-2; D might be TRBD1 (5 bases). This CDR3 region has 16 residues. Germline assignment: CDR1 SGHRS and CDR2 YFSETQ. V was pared by 0 bases and J by 4 bases, with 16 bases between. CDR3 residues: CASSLGGLEGIYGYTF. For the CDR3, the DNA is TGCGCCAGCAGCTTGGGAGGTCTGGAGGGGATCTATGGCTACACCTTC.

The chain carries TRBV6-5 and TRBJ1-2, with TRBD1 matching over 7 bases. Germline loops: CDR1 MNHEY, CDR2 SVGAGI. The length of the CDR3 is 14 residues. The V and J ends lost 0 bases and 8 bases, in that order; junction bases with no gene match: 6. In DNA, the CDR3 is TGTGCCAGCAGTTACTCTAAGAGGGGGCCCGGCTACACCTTC. It encodes CASSYSKRGPGYTF.

The V call is TRBV6-5, the J call TRBJ2-1, with TRBD1 as a possible D gene (6 bases). This CDR3 has 15 residues. Trimming left V 7 bases short and J 4 bases short, with 17 bases between. Germline V gene data show CDR1 as MNHEY and CDR2 as SVGAGI. CDR3 residues: CASTPRAGAYNEQFF. The CDR3 nucleotides are TGTGCCAGCACCCCGCGGGCAGGGGCATACAATGAGCAGTTCTTC.

The chain recombines TRBV9 with TRBJ2-3, with D possibly TRBD1 on 6 matching bases. Looked up from germline, CDR1 is SGDLS and CDR2 is YYNGEE. V was cut by 0 bases and J by 2 bases, with 10 bases left in between. This CDR3 region has 15 residues. This CDR3 reads CASSVAGDPTDTQYF. DNA of the CDR3: TGTGCCAGCAGCGTAGCAGGGGACCCCACAGATACGCAGTATTTT.

The chain uses TRBV6-5 and TRBJ1-2, with D tentatively TRBD1 (5 bases). V was trimmed by 2 bases and J by 8 bases, leaving 12 bases between them. Germline CDR1 MNHEY, CDR2 SVGAGI. The length of the CDR3 is 13 residues. The CDR3 loop is CASSYGGSGGYTF. In DNA, the CDR3 is TGTGCCAGCAGTTACGGGGGGAGTGGGGGCTACACCTTC.

For this clone: Mismatch with germline at one junction end may stem from a read error. This chain links TRBV6-5 with TRBJ2-1; the match to TRBD1 covers 8 bases. Germline CDR1 MNHEY, CDR2 SVGAGI. CDR3 length: 13 amino acids. The chain's CDR3 is CASSYQGQGPPVF. The CDR3 region has the DNA TGTGCCAGCAGTTACCAAGGACAGGGCCCGCCGGTCTTC.

For this clone: Other DNA sequences of this sample code for an identical CDR3. The chain recombines TRBV19 with TRBJ1-5; 10 nucleotides align to TRBD1. Germline-derived CDR1 and CDR2 are LNHDA and SQIVND (reference sequence). The CDR3 runs 13 residues. V shed 7 bases, J shed 5 bases, and the junction held 2 bases outside the gene matches. The CDR3 bases are TGTGCCAGTATTGGACAGGGGGATCAGCCCCAGCATTTT. This gives the protein CASIGQGDQPQHF.

The V call is TRBV2, the J call TRBJ1-1, with 9 bases aligning to TRBD1. This CDR3 is built from 13 residues. The V gene end was trimmed by 6 bases and the J gene end by 6 bases; junction bases not matched to a gene: 5. In germline, CDR1 is SNHLY, CDR2 FYNNEI. The CDR3: CASSRQGGSEAFF. In DNA, the CDR3 is TGTGCCAGCAGCCGACAGGGGGGCTCTGAAGCTTTCTTT.

Points on this clone: At the DNA level, this CDR3 is encoded by other sequences in the same sample as well. The J gene is TRBJ1-2, the V gene TRBV12-3 or TRBV12-4, with TRBD1 matching 8 bases. Germline trimming cut 6 bases from V and 8 bases from J; bases unmatched to any gene: 8. The CDR3 totals 13 residues. This CDR3 reads CASSSDRGGGYTF. The DNA for the CDR3 is TGTGCCAGCAGCTCAGACAGGGGAGGGGGCTACACCTTC.

V is TRBV7-9 and J is TRBJ2-5; 10 bases match TRBD1. J lost 3 bases, V lost 5 bases, and 6 bases had no gene match. The CDR3 extends over 15 amino acids. Germline loops: CDR1 SEHNR, CDR2 FQNEAQ (reference sequence). CDR3 DNA: TGTGCCAGCAGCGACCGACAGGGGGCCAAAGAGACCCAGTACTTC. Protein product: CASSDRQGAKETQYF.

The chain carries TRBV4-2 and TRBJ1-5; TRBD1 aligns across 7 bases. Germline trimming cut 1 base from V and 2 bases from J; bases unmatched to any gene: 5. CDR3 length equals 16 residues. CDR1 is LGHNA and CDR2 is YNFKEQ in the germline V gene. CDR3 nucleotides: TGTGCCAGCAGCCAAGGAACCGGGACAGGCAATCAGCCCCAGCATTTT. Translation gives CASSQGTGTGNQPQHF.

The chain has TRBV2 and TRBJ2-2, with D perhaps matching TRBD1 (5 bases). Per the germline V gene, CDR1 is SNHLY and CDR2 is FYNNEI. V was trimmed by 4 bases and J by 7 bases, leaving 16 bases between them. The CDR3 loop spans 15 amino acids. The CDR3 DNA is TGTGCCAGCAGTGGAAGGCAGGGAAATTTCGGGGAGCTGTTTTTT. Protein: CASSGRQGNFGELFF.

This clone has just one count. The V and J genes are TRBV7-8 and TRBJ2-1; TRBD2 matches at 8 bases. Losses at the gene ends were 1 base for V and 4 bases for J; bases not matched to a gene: 24. There are 22 residues in the CDR3. Germline values: CDR1 SGHVS, CDR2 FQNEAQ. CDR3 sequence: CASSLGVAVVAGPGGSYNEQFF. Written as DNA, the CDR3 is TGTGCCAGCAGCTTAGGTGTGGCTGTGGTTGCAGGACCGGGGGGGTCTTACAATGAGCAGTTCTTC.

The V and J genes are TRBV29-1 and TRBJ1-3; weak D call: TRBD1 (5 bases). Trimming shortened V by 6 bases and J by 4 bases, and 19 bases separated the two germline ends. The germline V gene has CDR1 SQVTM and CDR2 ANQGSEA. The CDR3 covers 15 residues. The CDR3 nucleotides read TGCAGCGTGACGCCGGGTCCTCGGGGGGGAAACACCATATATTTT. Translating it yields CSVTPGPRGGNTIYF.